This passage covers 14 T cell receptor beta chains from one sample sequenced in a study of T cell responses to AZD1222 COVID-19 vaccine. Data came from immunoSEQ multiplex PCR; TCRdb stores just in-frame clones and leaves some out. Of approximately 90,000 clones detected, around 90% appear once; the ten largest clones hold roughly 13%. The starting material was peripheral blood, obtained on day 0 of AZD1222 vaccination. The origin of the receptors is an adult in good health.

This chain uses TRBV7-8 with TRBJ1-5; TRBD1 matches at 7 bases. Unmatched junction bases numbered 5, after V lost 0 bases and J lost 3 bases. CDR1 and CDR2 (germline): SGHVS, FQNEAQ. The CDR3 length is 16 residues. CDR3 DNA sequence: TGTGCCAGCAGCTTAGCCGGGGGACAGATCAATCAGCCCCAGCATTTT. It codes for CASSLAGGQINQPQHF.

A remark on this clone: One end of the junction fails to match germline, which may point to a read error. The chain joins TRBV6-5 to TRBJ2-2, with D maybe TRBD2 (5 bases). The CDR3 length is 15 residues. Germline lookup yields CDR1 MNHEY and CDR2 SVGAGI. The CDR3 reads CASSHSDSNTGELFF. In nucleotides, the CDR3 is TGTGCCAGCAGTCACTCGGACTCGAACACCGGGGAGCTGTTTTTT.

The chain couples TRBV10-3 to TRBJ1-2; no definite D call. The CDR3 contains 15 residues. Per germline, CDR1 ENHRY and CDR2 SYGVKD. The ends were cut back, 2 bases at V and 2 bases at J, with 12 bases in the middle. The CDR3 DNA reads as TGTGCCATCAGTGAGAGTCAGCCTAGCAACTATGGCTACACCTTC. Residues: CAISESQPSNYGYTF.

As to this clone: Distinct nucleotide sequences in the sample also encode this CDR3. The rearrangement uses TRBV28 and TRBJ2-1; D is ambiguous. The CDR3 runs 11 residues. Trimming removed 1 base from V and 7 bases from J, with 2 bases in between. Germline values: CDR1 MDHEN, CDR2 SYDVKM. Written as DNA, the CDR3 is TGTGCCAGCAGTTTATCGAATGAGCAGTTCTTC. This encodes CASSLSNEQFF. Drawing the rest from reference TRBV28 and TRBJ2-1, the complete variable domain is DVKVTQSSRYLVKRTGEKVFLECVQDMDHENMFWYRQDPGLGLRLIYFSYDVKMKEKGDIPEGYSVSREKKERFSLILESASTNQTSMYLCASSLSNEQFFGPGTRLTVL.

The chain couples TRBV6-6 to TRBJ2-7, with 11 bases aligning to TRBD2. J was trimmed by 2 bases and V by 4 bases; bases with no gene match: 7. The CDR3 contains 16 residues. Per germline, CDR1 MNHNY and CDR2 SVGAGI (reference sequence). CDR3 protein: CASSSPGTSGTYEQYF. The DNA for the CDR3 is TGTGCCAGCAGTTCCCCAGGGACTAGCGGAACCTACGAGCAGTACTTC.

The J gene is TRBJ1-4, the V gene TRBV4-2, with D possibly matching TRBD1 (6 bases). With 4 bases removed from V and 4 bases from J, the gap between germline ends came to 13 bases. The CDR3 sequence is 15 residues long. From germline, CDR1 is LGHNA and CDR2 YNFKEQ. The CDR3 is CASSRAEGGNEKLFF. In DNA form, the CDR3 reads TGTGCCAGCAGCCGAGCGGAGGGGGGTAATGAAAAACTGTTTTTT.

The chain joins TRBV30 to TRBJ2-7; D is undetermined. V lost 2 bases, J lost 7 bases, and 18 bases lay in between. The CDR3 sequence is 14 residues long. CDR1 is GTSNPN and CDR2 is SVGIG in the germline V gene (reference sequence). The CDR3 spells CAWSPPGLGREQYF. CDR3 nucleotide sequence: TGTGCCTGGAGTCCTCCGGGTCTAGGAAGGGAGCAGTACTTC.

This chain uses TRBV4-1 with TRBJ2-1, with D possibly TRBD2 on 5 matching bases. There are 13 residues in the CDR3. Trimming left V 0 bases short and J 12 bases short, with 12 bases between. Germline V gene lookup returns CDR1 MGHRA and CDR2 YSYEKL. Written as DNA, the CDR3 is TGCGCCAGCAGCCAAGAAGGGTTAGCGACGCAGTTCTTC. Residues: CASSQEGLATQFF.

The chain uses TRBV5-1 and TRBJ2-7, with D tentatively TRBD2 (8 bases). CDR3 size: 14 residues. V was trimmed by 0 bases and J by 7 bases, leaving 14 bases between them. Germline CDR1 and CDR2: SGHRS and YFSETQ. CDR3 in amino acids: CASSLEREGAEQYF. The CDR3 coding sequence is TGCGCCAGCAGCTTGGAACGGGAGGGGGCGGAGCAGTACTTC. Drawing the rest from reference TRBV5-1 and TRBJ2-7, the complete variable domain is KAGVTQTPRYLIKTRGQQVTLSCSPISGHRSVSWYQQTPGQGLQFLFEYFSETQRNKGNFPGRFSGRQFSNSRSEMNVSTLELGDSALYLCASSLEREGAEQYFGPGTRLTVT.

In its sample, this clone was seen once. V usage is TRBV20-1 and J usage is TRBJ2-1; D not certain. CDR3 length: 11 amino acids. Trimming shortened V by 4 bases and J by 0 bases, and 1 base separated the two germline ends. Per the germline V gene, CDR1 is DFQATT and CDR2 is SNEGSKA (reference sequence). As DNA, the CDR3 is TGCAGTGCTAACTCCTACAATGAGCAGTTCTTC. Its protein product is CSANSYNEQFF.

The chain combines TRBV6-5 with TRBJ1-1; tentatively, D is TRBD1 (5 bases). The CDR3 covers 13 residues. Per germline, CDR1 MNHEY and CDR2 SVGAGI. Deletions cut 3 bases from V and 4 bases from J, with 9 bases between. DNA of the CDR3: TGTGCCAGCAGTTATAAGGGGCGCACTGAAGCTTTCTTT. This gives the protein CASSYKGRTEAFF.

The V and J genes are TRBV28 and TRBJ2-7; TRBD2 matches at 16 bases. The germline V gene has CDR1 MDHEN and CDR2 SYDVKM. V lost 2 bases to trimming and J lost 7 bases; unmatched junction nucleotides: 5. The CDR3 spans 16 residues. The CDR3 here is CASSLSGTSGREEQYF. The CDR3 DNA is TGTGCCAGCAGTTTAAGCGGGACTAGCGGGAGGGAAGAGCAGTACTTC.

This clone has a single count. The DNA for the CDR3 is TGTGCCAGCAGTCTAGGACTAGACACAAACACTGAAGCTTTCTTT. Translated, it gives CASSLGLDTNTEAFF. The rearrangement joins TRBV7-8 to TRBJ1-1; D remains unclear. CDR1 and CDR2 from the germline V gene are SGHVS and FQNEAQ. The CDR3 loop spans 15 amino acids. V was cut by 6 bases and J by 2 bases, with 16 bases left in between.

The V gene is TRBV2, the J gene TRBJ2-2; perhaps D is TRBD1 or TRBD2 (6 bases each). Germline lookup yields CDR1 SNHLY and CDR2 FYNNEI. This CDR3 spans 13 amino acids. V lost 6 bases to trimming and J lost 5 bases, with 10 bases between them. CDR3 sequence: CASRRGATGELFF. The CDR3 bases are TGTGCCAGCAGAAGGGGGGCGACCGGGGAGCTGTTTTTT.